A single T cell receptor (beta chain) is shown here with its context. By 5'RACE template switching, TCR cDNA was produced, with a universal primer site and UMIs added in the process. TCRdb re-called the 5' RACE reads with MiXCR, one entry per CDR3 protein. This sample has 200,000 to 250,000 distinct CDR3 sequences, with roughly 3.3% found just once. CDR1 ENHRY and CDR2 SYGVKD come from the germline V gene. J lost 9 bases, V lost 4 bases, and 10 bases had no gene match. This CDR3 has 15 residues. The data stem from a study of T cells after yellow fever vaccination. The receptor's source is a man aged 18-30 years who received the YFV17D yellow fever vaccine. The input for sequencing was CD4+ T cells sorted from PBMCs, taken 10 days after the yellow fever booster vaccination. This rearrangement joins TRBV10-3 to TRBJ2-1; TRBD2 matches at 9 bases. The CDR3 DNA reads as TGTGCCATCAGTGGGCTCTCGCGGGGGGGCGCTGAGCAGTTCTTC. It translates to CAISGLSRGGAEQFF.